This record concerns one T cell receptor beta chain sequence. Its antigen is unknown. This specimen comes from a study of T cell responses to AZD1222 COVID-19 vaccine. CDR3 length: 13 amino acids. Germline V gene data show CDR1 as GTSNPN and CDR2 as SVGIG (reference sequence). Trimming removed 7 bases from V and 3 bases from J; junction bases left unmatched: 8. Profiled with immunoSEQ multiplex PCR; TCRdb holds only in-frame clones, not every one. The sample carries over 90,000 clones, approximately 88% recorded once. Study findings and constraints: The donor group comprised mostly white British people and more females; the analysis possibly underestimated clonal diversity. After the peak T cell response, and only then, were repertoires sampled. Just five to seven people given AZD1222 tested seropositive at baseline.

This receptor was taken from an adult in good health. Here the sequenced sample was peripheral blood, taken on day 0 of AZD1222 vaccination. This chain connects TRBV30 to TRBJ1-2, with 7 bases that match TRBD1. CDR3 sequence (DNA): TGTGCCTACCACCGGGACAGCCACTATGGCTACACCTTC. Translating gives CAYHRDSHYGYTF.